The rows below give T cell receptor beta chains drawn from one sample of a study of OX40 agonist ivuxolimab in advanced cancers. Here immunoSEQ multiplex PCR was the method, and the copy in TCRdb shows in-frame clones only, minus some. The table has about 64,000 clones, about 89% seen once. The sample in question was CD4+ or CD8+ T cells sorted from blood, obtained in a trial of the OX40 agonist ivuxolimab. The origin of the receptors is an adult with an advanced solid tumor such as melanoma, head and neck, liver or kidney cancer. Both conserved end residues are part of each CDR3. A D gene is named only where the DNA matches it firmly.

D	V	J	CDR3
TRBD1	TRBV2	TRBJ1-2	CASSADRGIYGYTF
-	TRBV15	TRBJ1-4	CATSRAHTGSSAEKLFF
-	TRBV5-1	TRBJ2-7	CASSPAQGGSSRAPYEQYF
-	TRBV28	TRBJ2-7	CASSQGHPYEQYF
TRBD2	TRBV28	TRBJ2-7	CASSLGGGPLYEQYF
-	TRBV6-6	TRBJ1-5	CASSPQGSGQPQHF
-	TRBV28	TRBJ2-7	CASSLDWRGDYEQYF
TRBD1	TRBV7-2	TRBJ2-7	CASSSRTGGYEQYF
TRBD1	TRBV2	TRBJ1-1	CASSLQGRAAFF
-	TRBV7-9	TRBJ1-1	CASSLENQGNRDTEAFF
-	TRBV5-6	TRBJ2-1	CASSLGLKGEQFF
-	TRBV5-4	TRBJ1-2	CASSLVGVDGYTF
-	TRBV2	TRBJ2-2	CASSEVVRVTGELFF
-	TRBV19	TRBJ1-5	CASSIDSVRGGQPQHF
-	TRBV28	TRBJ1-1	CASNLRGNTEAFF
TRBD1	TRBV2	TRBJ1-2	CASAQGNYGYTF
-	TRBV6-6	TRBJ1-1	CASRDRLGAMNTEAFF
TRBD1	TRBV5-6	TRBJ2-7	CASSLVGGSAYEQYF
TRBD2	TRBV15	TRBJ2-1	CATSRESSGRNEQFF
-	TRBV7-9	TRBJ2-1	CASSFGSQPYNEQFF
-	TRBV27	TRBJ2-1	CASTRAGGVGNEQFF
TRBD2	TRBV6-5	TRBJ2-7	CASRMTGTSGYEQYF
-	TRBV28	TRBJ1-1	CASRPRRAQMNTEAFF
-	TRBV28	TRBJ1-5	CASIFNGAREPQHF
TRBD2	TRBV7-3	TRBJ2-3	CASSLMAASGSEYTQYF
-	TRBV30	TRBJ2-3	CAWRALGASTDTQYF
-	TRBV7-8	TRBJ2-7	CASSLALGGVPYEQYF
-	TRBV30	TRBJ1-6	CAWREQGNSPLHF
-	TRBV20-1	TRBJ2-4	CSAEVGSIQYF
-	TRBV14	TRBJ2-7	CASSQDWARAHYEQYF
-	TRBV5-1	TRBJ2-3	CASSPSVADTQYF
TRBD2	TRBV27	TRBJ2-1	CASRRAGSDEQFF
TRBD1	TRBV19	TRBJ2-7	CASSITWAGGKFEPTYEQYF
TRBD1	TRBV7-8	TRBJ2-1	CASSFSQGSITNEQFF
-	TRBV27	TRBJ2-1	CASSSVTVSYNEQFF
-	TRBV19	TRBJ2-3	CASSIGTWADTQYF
TRBD2	TRBV7-9	TRBJ2-1	CASSFRGGSSNEQFF
TRBD1	TRBV6-4	TRBJ2-7	CASSDSWGQARGSYEQYF
-	TRBV7-8	TRBJ1-5	CASSLGFRGVGNQPQHF
TRBD2	TRBV7-3	TRBJ2-1	CASSGGLAGGGNEQFF
TRBD1	TRBV28	TRBJ1-2	CATEDRGGGYTF
-	TRBV2	TRBJ2-1	CASSESGQDYNEQFF
TRBD1	TRBV23-1	TRBJ1-5	CASRRTGAKQPQHF
TRBD1	TRBV30	TRBJ1-5	CAWSETGHSNQPQHF
-	TRBV4-1	TRBJ1-1	CASSQDQGRSTEAFF
TRBD1	TRBV19	TRBJ1-5	CASSGQVNQPQHF
TRBD2	TRBV11-2	TRBJ2-3	CASSMLEAGFSTDTQYF
-	TRBV10-1	TRBJ1-3	CASSESRANSGNTIYF
TRBD1	TRBV4-2	TRBJ2-7	CASSQQPLGRPGGEQYF
TRBD1	TRBV5-1	TRBJ2-2	CASSRVAGGSTGELFF
-	TRBV28	TRBJ2-7	CASSSGRTGRSYEQYF
TRBD2	TRBV7-2	TRBJ2-7	CASSPGLASYEQYF
TRBD2	TRBV7-2	TRBJ2-3	CASSPSSGGRFDTQYF
TRBD2	TRBV18	TRBJ2-1	CASSPSLAELNEQFF
-	TRBV5-6	TRBJ2-5	CASSLDGEQYF
TRBD2	TRBV7-9	TRBJ2-1	CASSLAPGLAGGPGNEQFF
-	TRBV7-2	TRBJ1-5	CASSPDGINQPQHF